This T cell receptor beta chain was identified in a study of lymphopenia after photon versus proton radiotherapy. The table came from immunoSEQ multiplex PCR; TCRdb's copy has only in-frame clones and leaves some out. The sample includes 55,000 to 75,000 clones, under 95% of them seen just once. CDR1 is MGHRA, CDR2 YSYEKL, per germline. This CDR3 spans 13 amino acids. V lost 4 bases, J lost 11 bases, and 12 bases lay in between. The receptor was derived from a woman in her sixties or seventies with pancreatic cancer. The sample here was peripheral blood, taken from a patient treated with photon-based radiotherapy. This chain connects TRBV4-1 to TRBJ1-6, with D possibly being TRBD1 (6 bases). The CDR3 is CASSRTGFPPLHF. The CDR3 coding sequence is TGCGCCAGCAGCCGAACAGGGTTCCCACCCCTCCACTTT.